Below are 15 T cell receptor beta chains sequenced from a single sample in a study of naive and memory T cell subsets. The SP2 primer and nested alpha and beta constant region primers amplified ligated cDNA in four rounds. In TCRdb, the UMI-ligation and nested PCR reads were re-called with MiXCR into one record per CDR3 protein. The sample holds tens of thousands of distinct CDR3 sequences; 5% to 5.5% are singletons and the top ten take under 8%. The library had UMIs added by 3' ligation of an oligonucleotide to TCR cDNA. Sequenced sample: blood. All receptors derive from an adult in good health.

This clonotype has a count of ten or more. The CDR3 nucleotides read TGTGCCAGCAGTTACTCCCCAGGGGTCAATCAGCCCCAGCATTTT. Its translation: CASSYSPGVNQPQHF. This chain links TRBV6-5 with TRBJ1-5; a weak D match, TRBD1 (6 bases). The germline gives CDR1 MNHEY, CDR2 SVGAGI. CDR3 size: 15 residues. Between the trimmed V and J ends, which lost 0 bases and 3 bases, there was a span of 9 bases.

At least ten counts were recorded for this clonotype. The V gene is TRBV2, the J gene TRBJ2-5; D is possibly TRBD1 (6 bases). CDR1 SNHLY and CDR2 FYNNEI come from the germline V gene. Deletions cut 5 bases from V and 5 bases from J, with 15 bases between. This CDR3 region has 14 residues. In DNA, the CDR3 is TGTGCCAGCAGTAGGGGGACGGTTGTGGAGACCCAGTACTTC. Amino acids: CASSRGTVVETQYF.

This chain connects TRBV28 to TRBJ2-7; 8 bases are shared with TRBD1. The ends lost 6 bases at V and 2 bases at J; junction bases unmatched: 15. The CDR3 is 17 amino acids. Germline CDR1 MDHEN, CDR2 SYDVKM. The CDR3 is CASSYNIGQGVTYEQYF. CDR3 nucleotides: TGTGCCAGCAGCTATAACATTGGACAGGGTGTCACCTACGAGCAGTACTTC.

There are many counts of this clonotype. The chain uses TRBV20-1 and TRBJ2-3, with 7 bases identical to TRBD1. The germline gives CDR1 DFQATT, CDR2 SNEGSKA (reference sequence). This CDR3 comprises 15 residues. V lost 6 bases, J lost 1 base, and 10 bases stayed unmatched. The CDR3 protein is CSAEPGQEGTDTQYF. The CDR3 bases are TGCAGTGCGGAGCCAGGACAGGAGGGCACAGATACGCAGTATTTT.

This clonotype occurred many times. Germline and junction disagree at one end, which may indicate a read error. CDR3 DNA sequence: TGCAGCGTTGAAGATTACGGGTCCCTAATCTTC. Protein: CSVEDYGSLIF. The rearrangement uses TRBV29-1 and TRBJ2-7; D gene ambiguous. The CDR3 spans 11 residues. The germline CDR1 and CDR2 sequences are SQVTM and ANQGSEA.

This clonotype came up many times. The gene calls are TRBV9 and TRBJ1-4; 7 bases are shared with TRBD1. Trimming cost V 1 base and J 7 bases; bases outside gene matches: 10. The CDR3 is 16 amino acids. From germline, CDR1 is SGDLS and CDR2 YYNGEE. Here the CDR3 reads CASSVYGQAGTEKLFF. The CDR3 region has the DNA TGTGCCAGCAGCGTATATGGACAGGCCGGTACTGAAAAACTGTTTTTT.

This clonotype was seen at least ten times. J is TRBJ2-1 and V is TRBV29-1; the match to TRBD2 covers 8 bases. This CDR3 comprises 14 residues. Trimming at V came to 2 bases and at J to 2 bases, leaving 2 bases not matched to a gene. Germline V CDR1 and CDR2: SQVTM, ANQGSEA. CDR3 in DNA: TGCAGCGTTGAACTGCGGGAGGCCTACAATGAGCAGTTCTTC. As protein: CSVELREAYNEQFF.

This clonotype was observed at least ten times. The CDR3 nucleotides are TGTGCCAGCAGTACACTGGACTTAGGGCGGCAGCCCCAGCATTTT. Translated, it gives CASSTLDLGRQPQHF. This chain joins TRBV6-2 or TRBV6-3 and TRBJ1-5; D call uncertain. Germline loops: CDR1 MNHEY, CDR2 SVGEGT. The CDR3 has 15 residues. The ends were cut back, 5 bases at V and 7 bases at J, with 18 bases in the middle.

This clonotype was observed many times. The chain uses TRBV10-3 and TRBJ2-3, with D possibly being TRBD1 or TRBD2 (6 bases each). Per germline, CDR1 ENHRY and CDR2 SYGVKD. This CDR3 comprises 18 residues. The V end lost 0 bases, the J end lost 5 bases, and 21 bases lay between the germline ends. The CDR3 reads CAISESKQRTGRKDTQYF. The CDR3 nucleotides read TGTGCCATCAGTGAGTCGAAACAGAGAACAGGGAGGAAAGATACGCAGTATTTT.

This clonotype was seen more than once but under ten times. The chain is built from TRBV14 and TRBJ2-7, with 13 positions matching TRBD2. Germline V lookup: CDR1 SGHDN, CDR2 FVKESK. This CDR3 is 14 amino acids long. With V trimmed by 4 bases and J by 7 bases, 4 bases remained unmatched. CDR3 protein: CASSRLAGGREQYF. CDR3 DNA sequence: TGTGCCAGCAGCCGACTAGCGGGAGGAAGGGAGCAGTACTTC.

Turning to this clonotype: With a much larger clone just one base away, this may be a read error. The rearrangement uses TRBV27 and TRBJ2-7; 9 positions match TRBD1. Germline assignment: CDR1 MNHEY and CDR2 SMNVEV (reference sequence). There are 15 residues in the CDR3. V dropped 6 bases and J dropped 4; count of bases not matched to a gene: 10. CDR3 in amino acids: CASSRGTGQGYEQYF. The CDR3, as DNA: TGTGCCAGCAGCCGGGGTACGGGACAGGGTTACGAGCAGTACTTC.

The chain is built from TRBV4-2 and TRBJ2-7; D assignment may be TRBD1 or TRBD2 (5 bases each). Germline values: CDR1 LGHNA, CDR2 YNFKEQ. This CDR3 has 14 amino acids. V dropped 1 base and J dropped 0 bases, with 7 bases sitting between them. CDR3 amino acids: CASSQGDGSYEQYF. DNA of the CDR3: TGTGCCAGCAGCCAAGGGGACGGCTCCTACGAGCAGTACTTC.

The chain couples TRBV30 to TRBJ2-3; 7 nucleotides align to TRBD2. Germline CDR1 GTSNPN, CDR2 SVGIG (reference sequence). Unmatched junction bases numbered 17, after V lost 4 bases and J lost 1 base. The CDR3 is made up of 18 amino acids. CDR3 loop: CAWKGGAGAARGTDTQYF. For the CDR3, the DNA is TGTGCCTGGAAAGGTGGGGCGGGAGCGGCTCGTGGCACAGATACGCAGTATTTT. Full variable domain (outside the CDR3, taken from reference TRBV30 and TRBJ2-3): SQTIHQWPATLVQPVGSPLSLECTVEGTSNPNLYWYRQAAGRGLQLLFYSVGIGQISSEVPQNLSASRPQDRQFILSSKKLLLSDSGFYLCAWKGGAGAARGTDTQYFGPGTRLTVL.

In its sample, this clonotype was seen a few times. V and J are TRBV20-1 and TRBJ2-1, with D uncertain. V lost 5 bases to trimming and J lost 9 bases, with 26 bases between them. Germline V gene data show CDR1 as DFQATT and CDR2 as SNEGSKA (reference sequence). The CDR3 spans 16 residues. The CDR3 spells CSAPALGYTFGGEQFF. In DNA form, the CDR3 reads TGCAGTGCTCCGGCCTTGGGGTATACCTTCGGTGGTGAGCAGTTCTTC.

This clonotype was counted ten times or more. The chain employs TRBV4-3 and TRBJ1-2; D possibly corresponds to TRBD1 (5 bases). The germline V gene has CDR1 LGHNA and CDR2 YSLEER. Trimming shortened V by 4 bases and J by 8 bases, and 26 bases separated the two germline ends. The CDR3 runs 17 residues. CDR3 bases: TGCGCCAGCAGCCGAGGGACTTCTAATCAACGGGTCGGGGGCTACACCTTC. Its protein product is CASSRGTSNQRVGGYTF.